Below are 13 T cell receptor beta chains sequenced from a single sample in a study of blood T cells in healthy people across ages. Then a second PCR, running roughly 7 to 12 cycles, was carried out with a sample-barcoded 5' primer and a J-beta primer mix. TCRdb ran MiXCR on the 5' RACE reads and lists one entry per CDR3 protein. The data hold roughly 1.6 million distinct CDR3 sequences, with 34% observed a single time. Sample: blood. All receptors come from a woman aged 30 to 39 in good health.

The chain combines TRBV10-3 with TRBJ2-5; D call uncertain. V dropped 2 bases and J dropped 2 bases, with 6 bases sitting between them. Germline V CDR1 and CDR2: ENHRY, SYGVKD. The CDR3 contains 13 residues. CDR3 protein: CAISEERQETQYF. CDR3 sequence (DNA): TGTGCCATCAGTGAGGAAAGGCAAGAGACCCAGTACTTC.

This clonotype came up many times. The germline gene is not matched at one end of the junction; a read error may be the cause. CDR3 protein: CASSERGTDTQYF. In DNA form, the CDR3 reads TGCGCCAGCAGCGAGCGGGGCACAGATACGCAGTATTTT. The chain has TRBV6-1 and TRBJ2-3; the D gene is possibly TRBD2 (6 bases). CDR1 MNHNS and CDR2 SASEGT come from the germline V gene. The CDR3 extends over 13 amino acids.

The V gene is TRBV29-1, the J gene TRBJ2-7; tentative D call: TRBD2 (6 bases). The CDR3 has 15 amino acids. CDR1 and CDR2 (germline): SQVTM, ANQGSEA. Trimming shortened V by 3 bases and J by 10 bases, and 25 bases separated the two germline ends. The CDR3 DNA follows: TGCAGCGTTGAGATGGGGACTCTCCGGAGGGAGGCCCAGTACTTC. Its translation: CSVEMGTLRREAQYF.

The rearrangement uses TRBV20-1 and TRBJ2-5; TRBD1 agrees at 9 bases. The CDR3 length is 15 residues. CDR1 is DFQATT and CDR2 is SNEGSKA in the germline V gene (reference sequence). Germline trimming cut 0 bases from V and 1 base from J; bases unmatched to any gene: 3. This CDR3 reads CSAREVGQGQETQYF. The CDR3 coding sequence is TGCAGTGCTAGAGAGGTGGGACAGGGCCAAGAGACCCAGTACTTC.

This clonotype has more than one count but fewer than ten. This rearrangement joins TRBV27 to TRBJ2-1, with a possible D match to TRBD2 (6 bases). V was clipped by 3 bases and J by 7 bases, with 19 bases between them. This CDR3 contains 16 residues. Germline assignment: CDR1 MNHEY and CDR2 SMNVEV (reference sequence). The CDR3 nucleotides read TGTGCCAGCAGTTTCGGACCGGGACTGGGGGGTAATGAGCAGTTCTTC. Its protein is CASSFGPGLGGNEQFF.

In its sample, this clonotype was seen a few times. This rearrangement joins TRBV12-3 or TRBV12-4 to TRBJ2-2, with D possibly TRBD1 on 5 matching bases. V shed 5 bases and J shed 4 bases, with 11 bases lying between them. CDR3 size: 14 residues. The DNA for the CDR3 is TGTGCCAGCAGTCGTTTTCAGGGCACCGGGGAGCTGTTTTTT. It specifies CASSRFQGTGELFF.

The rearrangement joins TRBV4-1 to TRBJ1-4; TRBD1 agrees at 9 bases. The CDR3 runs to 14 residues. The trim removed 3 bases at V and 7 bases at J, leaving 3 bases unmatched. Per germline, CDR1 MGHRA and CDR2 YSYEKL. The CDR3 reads CASSQGQGGEKLFF. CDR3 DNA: TGCGCCAGCAGCCAGGGACAGGGAGGTGAAAAACTGTTTTTT.

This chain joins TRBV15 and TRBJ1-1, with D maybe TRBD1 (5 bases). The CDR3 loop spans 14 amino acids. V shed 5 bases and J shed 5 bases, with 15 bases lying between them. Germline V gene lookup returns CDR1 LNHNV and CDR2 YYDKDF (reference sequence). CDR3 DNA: TGTGCCACCAGCTTTCAAAGCGGGGGGACTGAAGCTTTCTTT. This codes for CATSFQSGGTEAFF. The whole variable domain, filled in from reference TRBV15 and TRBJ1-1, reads DAMVIQNPRYQVTQFGKPVTLSCSQTLNHNVMYWYQQKSSQAPKLLFHYYDKDFNNEADTPDNFQSRRPNTSFCFLDIRSPGLGDTAMYLCATSFQSGGTEAFFGQGTRLTVV.

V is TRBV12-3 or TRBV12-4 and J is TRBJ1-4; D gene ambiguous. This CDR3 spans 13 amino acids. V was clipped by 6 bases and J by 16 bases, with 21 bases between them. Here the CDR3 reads CASRTGRIEERFF. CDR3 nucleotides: TGTGCCAGCAGGACCGGACGGATTGAAGAACGGTTTTTT.

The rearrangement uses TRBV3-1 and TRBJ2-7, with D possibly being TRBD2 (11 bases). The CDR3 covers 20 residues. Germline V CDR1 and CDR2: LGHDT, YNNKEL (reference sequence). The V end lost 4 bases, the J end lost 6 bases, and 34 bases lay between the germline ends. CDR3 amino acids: CASSRDRGVTSGSPAGEQYF. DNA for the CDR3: TGTGCCAGCAGCCGGGACAGGGGCGTTACTAGCGGGAGTCCCGCGGGCGAGCAGTACTTC.

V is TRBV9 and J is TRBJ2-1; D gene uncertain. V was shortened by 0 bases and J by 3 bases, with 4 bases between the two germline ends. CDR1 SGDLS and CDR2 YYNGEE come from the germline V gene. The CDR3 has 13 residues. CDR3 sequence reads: CASSVEDYNEQFF. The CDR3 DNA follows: TGTGCCAGCAGCGTAGAAGACTACAATGAGCAGTTCTTC.

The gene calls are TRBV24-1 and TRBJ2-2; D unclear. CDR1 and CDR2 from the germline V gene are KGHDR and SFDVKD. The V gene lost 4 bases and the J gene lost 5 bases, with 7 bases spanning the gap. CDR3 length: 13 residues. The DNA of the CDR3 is TGTGCCACCAGTGAAGACCGAACCGGGGAGCTGTTTTTT. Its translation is CATSEDRTGELFF.

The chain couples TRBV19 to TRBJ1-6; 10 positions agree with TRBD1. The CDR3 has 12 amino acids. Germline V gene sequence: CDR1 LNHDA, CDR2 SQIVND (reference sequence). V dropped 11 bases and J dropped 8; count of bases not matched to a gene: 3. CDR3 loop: CASGTGDSPLHF. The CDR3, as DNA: TGTGCCTCCGGGACAGGGGATTCACCCCTCCACTTT.